The rows below give T cell receptor beta chains drawn from one sample of a study of blood T cell repertoires in COVID-19. The protocol was immunoSEQ multiplex PCR, while the TCRdb copy is restricted to in-frame clones and leaves out a portion. The sample includes 75,000 to 95,000 clones, approximately 89% of them seen just once. The material sequenced was peripheral blood. These receptors were taken from a man between 50 and 59 years old with active COVID-19. CDR3s include the opening cysteine and the closing phenylalanine or tryptophan. D genes are given only for firm matches.

TRBJ1-2	TRBD1	TRBV12-3/TRBV12-4	TGTGCCAGCAGTGGGACAGGGATCTATGGCTACACCTTC	CASSGTGIYGYTF
TRBJ2-7	TRBD2	TRBV5-1	TGCGCCAGCAGCTTGGACCCCGGACTAGCGGGAACGTACGAGCAGTACTTC	CASSLDPGLAGTYEQYF
TRBJ1-2	TRBD1	TRBV28	TGTGCCAGCAGTTTTGGCAGGGGGAACTATGGCTACACCTTC	CASSFGRGNYGYTF
TRBJ1-2	NA	TRBV7-9	TGTGCCAGCAGCCGACCACTCGGGACACTCTATGGCTACACCTTC	CASSRPLGTLYGYTF
TRBJ1-2	NA	TRBV30	TGTGCCTGGAGTGTACGGGGGGGGTACTATGGCTACACCTTC	CAWSVRGGYYGYTF
TRBJ1-1	NA	TRBV7-2	TGTGCCAGCAGCCCCTTGGCAGGGGCCACTGAAGCTTTCTTT	CASSPLAGATEAFF
TRBJ2-3	TRBD2	TRBV19	TGTGCCAGTAGTCCGCGGGGGATCACAGATACGCAGTATTTT	CASSPRGITDTQYF
TRBJ2-1	NA	TRBV28	TGTGCCAGCAGTTTATTGCGGGGCGCCCGAAGTGAGCAGTTCTTC	CASSLLRGARSEQFF
TRBJ1-4	NA	TRBV5-1	TGCGCCAGCAGTCCTGGGGGAGGTAATGAAAAACTGTTTTTT	CASSPGGGNEKLFF
TRBJ1-2	NA	TRBV28	TGTGCCAGCAGTCGTCCTAACTATGGCTACACCTTC	CASSRPNYGYTF
TRBJ1-5	NA	TRBV6-2/TRBV6-3	TGTGCCAGCAGTTATCGGAGGGCGCAAGGGATCGGTCAGCCCCAGCATTTT	CASSYRRAQGIGQPQHF
TRBJ1-1	NA	TRBV6-5	TGTGCCAGCCATGTGGCAGGGACTGAAGCTTTCTTT	CASHVAGTEAFF